The entry below gives a single T cell receptor beta chain sequence along with its context. This sample is part of a study of blood T cells in healthy people across ages. From germline, CDR1 is SEHNR and CDR2 FQNEAQ (reference sequence). V lost 1 base to trimming and J lost 2 bases; unmatched junction nucleotides: 6. CDR3 length equals 16 residues. Primed by a sample-barcoded 5' primer and a J-beta primer mix, a second PCR proceeded for about 6 to 11 cycles. MiXCR was run by TCRdb on the 5' RACE reads, yielding one entry per CDR3 protein. The sample contains some 1.6 million distinct CDR3 sequences, about 31% of which appear only once.

The genes are TRBV7-9 and TRBJ2-3, with 7 bases fitting TRBD2. The clonotype originates from a woman between 25 and 40 years old in good health. The sequencing sample was made of blood. CDR3 nucleotides: TGTGCCAGCAGCTTAGGGGGGGGGGGTTTCACAGATACGCAGTATTTT. It codes for CASSLGGGGFTDTQYF.